One and the same sample provided the 3 T cell receptor beta chains below, sequenced in a study of chemoradiotherapy in HPV16-positive cancers. The protocol was immunoSEQ multiplex PCR, while the TCRdb copy is restricted to in-frame clones and leaves out a portion. This sample has roughly 39,000 clones; 75% to 85% occur once, and the top ten carry over 5%. Specimen: blood, collected from a patient who underwent chemoradiotherapy. The receptor set was obtained from a human donor with HPV-associated anogenital cancer.

The V gene is TRBV7-2, the J gene TRBJ2-5; 7 bases align to TRBD1. The CDR3 extends over 14 amino acids. CDR1 and CDR2 from the germline V gene are SGHTA and FQGNSA. Losses at the gene ends were 2 bases for V and 5 bases for J; bases not matched to a gene: 5. The CDR3 coding sequence is TGTGCCAGCAGCTTAAGGGGGCCCCCTGAGACCCAGTACTTC. It encodes CASSLRGPPETQYF.

The chain carries TRBV5-1 and TRBJ2-5; 10 positions match TRBD2. Germline V lookup: CDR1 SGHRS, CDR2 YFSETQ. J lost 4 bases, V lost 4 bases, and 4 bases had no gene match. The CDR3 length is 14 residues. The CDR3 loop reads CASSRSGGGETQYF. Here the CDR3 DNA reads TGCGCCAGCAGCAGGAGCGGGGGGGGAGAGACCCAGTACTTC.

This rearrangement joins TRBV27 to TRBJ2-5, with D possibly being TRBD2 (5 bases). The CDR3 contains 14 residues. Germline loops: CDR1 MNHEY, CDR2 SMNVEV (reference sequence). The V gene lost 2 bases and the J gene lost 3 bases, with 10 bases spanning the gap. In DNA form, the CDR3 reads TGTGCCAGCAGTTTAATGTACGGGGAAGAGACCCAGTACTTC. As protein: CASSLMYGEETQYF.